The 18 T cell receptor beta chains reported below all come from one sample, sequenced in a study of blood T cell repertoires in COVID-19. Generated by immunoSEQ multiplex PCR, the TCRdb table keeps only in-frame clones and is missing some. The sample has roughly 200,000 clones, 80% to 85% seen once. Source material: peripheral blood. Receptor source: a woman aged 40-49 years with COVID-19, enrolled during active disease.

The DNA for the CDR3 is TGTGCCAGCAGCTTCACAAGACGGGCGGGGGGAAACTATGGCTACACCTTC. Amino acid sequence: CASSFTRRAGGNYGYTF. V usage is TRBV11-2 and J usage is TRBJ1-2; a possible D gene is TRBD1 (5 bases). V was trimmed by 3 bases and J by 2 bases, leaving 19 bases between them. The germline gives CDR1 SGHAT, CDR2 FQNNGV. This CDR3 contains 17 residues.

The chain employs TRBV5-4 and TRBJ2-5; 12 positions agree with TRBD2. Germline trimming cut 4 bases from V and 2 bases from J; bases unmatched to any gene: 12. CDR1 is SGHNT, CDR2 YYREEE, per germline (reference sequence). The CDR3 is 18 amino acids. DNA for the CDR3: TGTGCCAGCAGCCCGGCCGACGGACTAGCGGGAAATCAAGAGACCCAGTACTTC. Encoded protein: CASSPADGLAGNQETQYF.

The table lists this clone with a few counts. The chain recombines TRBV14 with TRBJ2-7, with a weak D call TRBD2 (5 bases). This CDR3 comprises 15 residues. Germline V lookup: CDR1 SGHDN, CDR2 FVKESK. V was shortened by 0 bases and J by 3 bases, with 12 bases between the two germline ends. CDR3 region: CASSQDHGVNYEQYF. As DNA, the CDR3 is TGTGCCAGCAGCCAAGATCACGGGGTTAACTACGAGCAGTACTTC.

This sequence joins TRBV15 and TRBJ2-5, with D perhaps matching TRBD1 (6 bases). Germline assignment: CDR1 LNHNV and CDR2 YYDKDF (reference sequence). With 3 bases removed from V and 2 bases from J, the gap between germline ends came to 13 bases. This CDR3 has 15 residues. The CDR3 bases are TGTGCCACCAGCAGCGGTCTGGGACAACAAGAGACCCAGTACTTC. This codes for CATSSGLGQQETQYF.

This chain links TRBV10-1 with TRBJ1-1, with D tentatively TRBD1 (6 bases). CDR1 is WNHNN and CDR2 is SYGVQD in the germline V gene (reference sequence). The germline V and J ends were trimmed by 6 bases and 0 bases, with 14 bases remaining between them. The CDR3 spans 15 residues. The CDR3 DNA reads TGCGCCAGCAGAGGGCAGCAGGGGATGAACACTGAAGCTTTCTTT. Its translation: CASRGQQGMNTEAFF.

The V call is TRBV28, the J call TRBJ2-7; 13 positions match TRBD2. CDR1 and CDR2 (germline): MDHEN, SYDVKM. This CDR3 contains 19 residues. Unmatched junction bases numbered 18, after V lost 3 bases and J lost 7 bases. The CDR3 sequence is CASSFRDTITSGRAVEQYF. CDR3 bases: TGTGCCAGCAGTTTCCGGGACACCATAACTAGCGGGAGGGCCGTAGAGCAGTACTTC.

This clone was observed once. The gene calls are TRBV5-4 and TRBJ1-2; 11 bases agree with TRBD1. The CDR3 contains 16 residues. Per germline, CDR1 SGHNT and CDR2 YYREEE (reference sequence). V was clipped by 4 bases and J by 1 base; unmatched bases: 6. CDR3 DNA sequence: TGTGCCAGCAGCCTGGTGGACAGGGGGCGTAACTATGGCTACACCTTC. Translating gives CASSLVDRGRNYGYTF.

The V call is TRBV5-1, the J call TRBJ1-5; no clear D gene. Trimming pared 4 bases from V and 6 bases from J, leaving 11 bases between. The CDR3 is 13 residues long. Germline-derived CDR1 and CDR2 are SGHRS and YFSETQ. This CDR3 reads CASSGSVPQPQHF. CDR3 nucleotides: TGCGCCAGCAGCGGTAGTGTTCCTCAGCCCCAGCATTTT.

This rearrangement joins TRBV15 to TRBJ1-4, with D possibly TRBD1 on 6 matching bases. CDR3 size: 16 residues. Germline values: CDR1 LNHNV, CDR2 YYDKDF (reference sequence). The V gene lost 3 bases and the J gene lost 8 bases, with 19 bases spanning the gap. The CDR3 loop reads CATSRYGMAQGEKLFF. As DNA, the CDR3 is TGTGCCACCAGCAGGTATGGGATGGCCCAGGGGGAAAAACTGTTTTTT.

This chain uses TRBV7-8 with TRBJ2-1; D not resolved. The CDR3 contains 14 residues. CDR1 and CDR2 from the germline V gene are SGHVS and FQNEAQ. Trimming removed 2 bases from V and 4 bases from J, with 9 bases in between. The CDR3 here is CASSLFYQYNEQFF. The DNA for the CDR3 is TGTGCCAGCAGCTTATTCTACCAATACAATGAGCAGTTCTTC.

The chain has TRBV6-4 and TRBJ1-1; 7 nucleotides line up with TRBD1. CDR3 length: 15 residues. Germline V gene lookup returns CDR1 MRHNA and CDR2 SNTAGT. With 6 bases clipped from V and 1 base from J, the junction kept 8 bases outside the gene matches. The CDR3 loop is CASSQRTGTNTEAFF. CDR3 bases: TGTGCCAGCAGCCAAAGGACAGGAACGAACACTGAAGCTTTCTTT.

This chain joins TRBV5-4 and TRBJ2-1; D is possibly TRBD1 (6 bases). CDR3 length: 13 amino acids. V gave up 5 bases and J gave up 7 bases, with 13 bases separating them. The V gene's germline CDR1 is SGHNT and CDR2 YYREEE (reference sequence). CDR3 nucleotides: TGTGCCAGCAGGCCCAGGGGTACAAATGAGCAGTTCTTC. Translating gives CASRPRGTNEQFF. The entire variable domain, with the rest obtained from reference TRBV5-4 and TRBJ2-1, is as follows: ETGVTQSPTHLIKTRGQQVTLRCSSQSGHNTVSWYQQALGQGPQFIFQYYREEENGRGNFPPRFSGLQFPNYSSELNVNALELDDSALYLCASRPRGTNEQFFGPGTRLTVL.

There are a few counts of this clone. The chain uses TRBV14 and TRBJ1-1, with TRBD1 matching 9 bases. Looked up from germline, CDR1 is SGHDN and CDR2 is FVKESK. This CDR3 has 15 amino acids. Germline trimming cut 3 bases from V and 6 bases from J; bases unmatched to any gene: 8. The CDR3 loop reads CASSHGQGRYPEAFF. DNA of the CDR3: TGTGCCAGCAGCCACGGACAGGGGAGGTACCCTGAAGCTTTCTTT.

The chain has TRBV11-1 and TRBJ1-1; perhaps TRBD1 as D (6 bases). The V gene lost 2 bases and the J gene lost 3 bases, with 10 bases spanning the gap. Germline V gives CDR1 SGHAT, CDR2 FQDESV (reference sequence). The CDR3 contains 14 residues. The CDR3 sequence is CASSLTGRHTEAFF. The CDR3 DNA follows: TGTGCCAGCAGCTTAACAGGGAGACACACTGAAGCTTTCTTT.

Only one count was recorded for this clone. The genes are TRBV9 and TRBJ2-7, with 12 bases identical to TRBD1. The CDR3 has 15 residues. V trimming: 4 bases; J trimming: 2 bases; junction bases outside the gene matches: 4. Germline CDR1 is SGDLS and CDR2 is YYNGEE. The CDR3 DNA follows: TGTGCCAGCAGCCCCCGGGACAGGGGGCCCTACGAGCAGTACTTC. It specifies CASSPRDRGPYEQYF.

The chain is built from TRBV5-1 and TRBJ1-5, with unresolved D. The V end lost 1 base, the J end lost 6 bases, and 11 bases lay between the germline ends. Germline V lookup: CDR1 SGHRS, CDR2 YFSETQ. This CDR3 is built from 14 residues. Written as DNA, the CDR3 is TGCGCCAGCAGCTTGCGCGGGGTGAGTCAGCCCCAGCATTTT. Amino acid sequence: CASSLRGVSQPQHF.

The chain is built from TRBV6-4 and TRBJ2-2; tentative D call: TRBD2 (6 bases). This CDR3 is 12 amino acids long. CDR1 MRHNA and CDR2 SNTAGT come from the germline V gene. V was trimmed by 8 bases and J by 6 bases, leaving 10 bases between them. The CDR3 DNA reads as TGTGCCAGCGGGACGGGAGCCGGGGAGCTGTTTTTT. Amino acids: CASGTGAGELFF.

This clone showed up just a few times. This sequence joins TRBV11-1 and TRBJ2-1; the D gene is possibly TRBD2 (6 bases). The germline V gene encodes CDR1 SGHAT and CDR2 FQDESV (reference sequence). The germline V and J ends were trimmed by 8 bases and 8 bases, with 19 bases remaining between them. The CDR3 runs 14 residues. The CDR3 loop reads CASGLGGSSDEQFF. The CDR3 DNA is TGTGCCAGCGGACTGGGGGGTAGTTCGGATGAGCAGTTCTTC.